These 31 T cell receptor beta chains originate from one sample sequenced in a study of regulatory T cells in long-lasting Graves disease. Assembly of TCR beta libraries relied on iRepertoire HTBI primers together with Arm-PCR of CDR3 regions. TCRdb fed the multiplex PCR reads into MiXCR, producing one record per CDR3 protein. The sample carries fewer than 350,000 distinct CDR3 sequences, roughly 18% recorded once. The time point: newly diagnosed GD, antithyroid drugs for less than 3 months. Researchers made the TCR library from RNA that was extracted from PBMCs. The sample consisted of peripheral blood mononuclear cells (PBMCs), taken at new diagnosis, from a patient treated with antithyroid drugs. The source of these receptors is a female donor with Graves disease.

Note on this clonotype: The junction and the germline gene differ at one end; a read error may be behind it. The rearrangement uses TRBV9 and TRBJ2-4, with D unresolved. This CDR3 has 13 amino acids. From germline, CDR1 is SGDLS and CDR2 YYNGEE. Here the CDR3 DNA reads TGTGCCAGCAGCGTAGACGGCATTCAATCGGAGAACTTC. Translation: CASSVDGIQSENF.

This clonotype has at least ten counts. The chain joins TRBV24-1 to TRBJ1-2; D possibly corresponds to TRBD1 (5 bases). CDR1 and CDR2 (germline): KGHDR, SFDVKD. The CDR3 runs 13 residues. V shed 12 bases and J shed 0 bases, with 13 bases lying between them. The CDR3 nucleotides are TGTGCCGTCCAAAGGGGCGCTAACTATGGCTACACCTTC. Residues: CAVQRGANYGYTF.

The chain couples TRBV9 to TRBJ2-2; the match to TRBD1 covers 10 bases. The CDR3 has 17 residues. The junction had 12 bases not matched to a gene; V was cut back by 3 bases and J by 7 bases. Germline assignment: CDR1 SGDLS and CDR2 YYNGEE. The CDR3 sequence is CASSGSDRGRLGGELFF. For the CDR3, the DNA is TGTGCCAGCAGCGGATCAGACAGGGGGCGATTAGGCGGGGAGCTGTTTTTT.

This clonotype was counted between two and nine times. The chain uses TRBV27 and TRBJ2-5; D gene unclear. V was trimmed by 0 bases and J by 2 bases, leaving 10 bases between them. CDR1 and CDR2 from the germline V gene are MNHEY and SMNVEV (reference sequence). The CDR3 is made up of 15 amino acids. The CDR3 loop is CASSLSQFPQETQYF. The CDR3 nucleotides read TGTGCCAGCAGTTTATCGCAATTTCCTCAAGAGACCCAGTACTTC.

This clonotype has only a few counts. V usage is TRBV2 and J usage is TRBJ1-4; D unclear. Germline V CDR1 and CDR2: SNHLY, FYNNEI. The CDR3 loop spans 14 amino acids. V lost 6 bases, J lost 0 bases, and 8 bases lay in between. The CDR3 sequence is CASSVRPTNEKLFF. The DNA of the CDR3 is TGTGCCAGCAGCGTACGGCCAACTAATGAAAAACTGTTTTTT.

This clonotype was seen at least ten times. The chain combines TRBV3-1 with TRBJ1-3, with a possible D match to TRBD1 (6 bases). CDR3 length: 16 residues. The germline V and J ends were trimmed by 0 bases and 0 bases, with 9 bases remaining between them. The germline V gene has CDR1 LGHDT and CDR2 YNNKEL (reference sequence). CDR3 loop: CASSQEGTHSGNTIYF. CDR3 nucleotides: TGTGCCAGCAGCCAAGAAGGGACACACTCTGGAAACACCATATATTTT.

This clonotype was recorded at least ten times. This sequence joins TRBV5-4 and TRBJ2-1, with 8 bases aligning to TRBD1. CDR1 is SGHNT, CDR2 YYREEE, per germline (reference sequence). Germline trimming cut 4 bases from V and 10 bases from J; bases unmatched to any gene: 7. The CDR3 length is 13 residues. The CDR3 nucleotides read TGTGCCAGCAGCCTTTCAGGGGGCGCCGAGCAGTTCTTC. Residues: CASSLSGGAEQFF.

This clonotype has a handful of counts. V gene TRBV4-1 combines with J gene TRBJ1-1; TRBD1 agrees at 8 bases. V shed 3 bases and J 4 bases; nucleotides not matched to a gene: 10. CDR1 is MGHRA, CDR2 YSYEKL, per germline. The CDR3 has 16 amino acids. DNA for the CDR3: TGCGCCAGCAGCCAGGGGGGGACAGGTGAGCTCACTGAAGCTTTCTTT. Protein: CASSQGGTGELTEAFF.

Turning to this clonotype: Given the absence of the conserved phenylalanine or tryptophan at the CDR3 end, a read error is likely. The rearrangement joins TRBV20-1 to TRBJ2-5, with D unresolved. CDR3 length equals 10 residues. V lost 6 bases and J 2 bases, leaving 4 bases between the germline ends. Germline V gene sequence: CDR1 DFQATT, CDR2 SNEGSKA (reference sequence). The CDR3 nucleotides are TGCAGTGCCCATCAAGAGACCCAGTACCTC. Protein product: CSAHQETQYL.

This clonotype appeared a few times. The V and J genes are TRBV6-4 and TRBJ2-2, with 9 bases matching TRBD2. CDR1 and CDR2 (germline): MRHNA, SNTAGT. V lost 5 bases, J lost 6 bases, and 7 bases stayed unmatched. CDR3 length: 15 amino acids. This CDR3 reads CASSSSGIGAGELFF. Written as DNA, the CDR3 is TGTGCCAGCAGTTCTAGCGGGATAGGCGCCGGGGAGCTGTTTTTT.

This clonotype appeared many times. The V call is TRBV20-1, the J call TRBJ1-6; D is ambiguous. V was trimmed by 0 bases and J by 7 bases, leaving 16 bases between them. The CDR3 runs to 16 residues. CDR1 DFQATT and CDR2 SNEGSKA come from the germline V gene (reference sequence). The CDR3 DNA sequence: TGCAGTGCTAGAGATCCCCGGTCGCCTCCCAATTCACCCCTCCACTTT. This encodes CSARDPRSPPNSPLHF.

In this sample, this clonotype turned up many times. CDR3 coding DNA: TGTGCCAGCTCACGAAAAGGTGGCGGATCCTACAATGAGCAGTTCTTC. Amino acid sequence: CASSRKGGGSYNEQFF. The rearrangement joins TRBV18 to TRBJ2-1; D uncertain. This CDR3 is 16 amino acids long. Germline V CDR1 and CDR2: KGHSH, LQKENI. The V gene lost 4 bases and the J gene lost 1 base, with 14 bases spanning the gap.

This clonotype has a count of ten or more. J is TRBJ2-2 and V is TRBV2; perhaps TRBD2 as D (6 bases). Germline CDR1 reads SNHLY; CDR2 reads FYNNEI. The CDR3 has 14 residues. V was pared by 6 bases and J by 6 bases, with 14 bases between. CDR3 sequence (DNA): TGTGCCAGCAGCGCCTGGCGGGGATCCGGGGAGCTGTTTTTT. Residues: CASSAWRGSGELFF.

This clonotype was seen ten or more times. The chain couples TRBV3-1 to TRBJ2-7; 8 positions agree with TRBD2. The CDR3 consists of 15 residues. Per the germline V gene, CDR1 is LGHDT and CDR2 is YNNKEL (reference sequence). The junction had 12 bases not matched to a gene; V was cut back by 6 bases and J by 5 bases. The DNA of the CDR3 is TGTGCCAGCAGTGGCGTGTCGGGAGGGCCCCACGAGCAGTACTTC. As protein: CASSGVSGGPHEQYF.

The chain joins TRBV12-3 or TRBV12-4 to TRBJ2-7; 11 nucleotides match TRBD1. With V trimmed by 6 bases and J by 4 bases, 5 bases remained unmatched. This CDR3 region has 14 residues. The CDR3 loop reads CASRHRDRGYEQYF. The CDR3 bases are TGTGCCAGCAGGCACCGGGACAGGGGGTACGAGCAGTACTTC.

As for this clonotype: One base away lies a much larger clone, so this may be a sequencing read error. This chain links TRBV30 with TRBJ2-5; D ambiguous. The V end was cut by 5 bases, the J end by 7 bases, with 23 bases between. The CDR3 extends over 15 amino acids. Germline loops: CDR1 GTSNPN, CDR2 SVGIG (reference sequence). The CDR3 sequence: CAWGPGARPEGTQYF. The CDR3 nucleotides read TGTGCCTGGGGACCCGGTGCCAGGCCCGAAGGGACCCAGTACTTC.

This clonotype has a handful of counts. Likely a read error: the CDR3 ends without its conserved phenylalanine or tryptophan. The genes are TRBV6-2 or TRBV6-3 and TRBJ2-7, with no clear D. Per germline, CDR1 MNHEY and CDR2 SVGEGT. Trimming stripped 0 bases from V and 0 bases from J, with 18 bases between. The CDR3 length is 18 residues. As DNA, the CDR3 is TGTGCCAGCAGTTACTCGCGCCCTACGCGACCGCACTCCTACGAGCAGTACTCC. Its translation is CASSYSRPTRPHSYEQYS.

There are a few counts of this clonotype. This chain joins TRBV5-1 and TRBJ2-7; 10 bases are shared with TRBD2. From germline, CDR1 is SGHRS and CDR2 YFSETQ. The CDR3 sequence is 18 residues long. Trimming cost V 3 bases and J 2 bases; bases outside gene matches: 14. The CDR3 coding sequence is TGCGCCAGCAGCTCCCCTCTAGCGGGAGCACAGACGACCTACGAGCAGTACTTC. Protein sequence: CASSSPLAGAQTTYEQYF.

This clonotype was picked up many times. This sequence joins TRBV6-1 and TRBJ2-1; TRBD1 agrees at 10 bases. Germline V lookup: CDR1 MNHNS, CDR2 SASEGT. The ends lost 9 bases at V and 8 bases at J; junction bases unmatched: 4. This CDR3 has 12 amino acids. Written as DNA, the CDR3 is TGTGCCAGGGACAGGGGGTGGGATGAGCAGTTCTTC. This codes for CARDRGWDEQFF.

The V call is TRBV11-1, the J call TRBJ1-5; TRBD1 is a possible D gene (5 bases). This CDR3 contains 15 residues. Germline CDR1 and CDR2: SGHAT and FQDESV (reference sequence). Trimming cost V 5 bases and J 0 bases, with 11 bases left between them. CDR3 DNA sequence: TGTGCCAGCAGCGGGCAGACAGTTAGCAATCAGCCCCAGCATTTT. Amino acid sequence: CASSGQTVSNQPQHF. Based on the CDR3 plus reference TRBV11-1 and TRBJ1-5, the full variable domain is EAEVAQSPRYKITEKSQAVAFWCDPISGHATLYWYRQILGQGPELLVQFQDESVVDDSQLPKDRFSAERLKGVDSTLKIQPAELGDSAMYLCASSGQTVSNQPQHFGDGTRLSIL.

The rearrangement uses TRBV28 and TRBJ1-5; D is uncertain. Germline V gives CDR1 MDHEN, CDR2 SYDVKM. V shed 3 bases and J shed 0 bases, with 9 bases lying between them. The CDR3 is 15 residues long. The DNA for the CDR3 is TGTGCCAGCAGTTTCACGTCAGGTAGCAATCAGCCCCAGCATTTT. This sequence encodes CASSFTSGSNQPQHF. The complete variable domain, with remaining parts taken from reference TRBV28 and TRBJ1-5, reads DVKVTQSSRYLVKRTGEKVFLECVQDMDHENMFWYRQDPGLGLRLIYFSYDVKMKEKGDIPEGYSVSREKKERFSLILESASTNQTSMYLCASSFTSGSNQPQHFGDGTRLSIL.

Regarding this clonotype: A much larger clone differs by one base, so this may be a read error. This chain joins TRBV12-3 or TRBV12-4 and TRBJ1-2, with D possibly matching TRBD1 (6 bases). The germline V and J ends were trimmed by 8 bases and 9 bases, with 19 bases remaining between them. The CDR3 loop spans 13 amino acids. CDR3 residues: CASGEQGEYSYTF. In DNA form, the CDR3 reads TGTGCCAGCGGGGAACAGGGAGAATATAGCTACACCTTC.

This clonotype was counted a few times. CDR3 DNA: TGTGCCACCAGCAGAGTGGATCAGCCCCAGCATTTT. This translates into CATSRVDQPQHF. The gene calls are TRBV15 and TRBJ1-5; D is unclear. Trimming took off 1 base at V and 5 bases at J, with 3 bases between the two ends. This CDR3 comprises 12 residues. Germline V gene sequence: CDR1 LNHNV, CDR2 YYDKDF (reference sequence). The variable domain in full, with the rest retrieved from reference TRBV15 and TRBJ1-5, is DAMVIQNPRYQVTQFGKPVTLSCSQTLNHNVMYWYQQKSSQAPKLLFHYYDKDFNNEADTPDNFQSRRPNTSFCFLDIRSPGLGDTAMYLCATSRVDQPQHFGDGTRLSIL.

This chain connects TRBV11-2 to TRBJ2-7; possibly TRBD2 for D (5 bases). V shed 7 bases and J shed 2 bases, with 18 bases lying between them. This CDR3 is built from 15 residues. Germline loops: CDR1 SGHAT, CDR2 FQNNGV. DNA for the CDR3: TGTGCCAGCACCGTCGGGGATTTCCCGCCCTACGAGCAGTACTTC. It is translated as CASTVGDFPPYEQYF.

DNA for the CDR3: TGTGCCAGCAGCTCTTCCAGGACCCACCTCGGAGGGGCGGTGAACATTCAGTACTTC. It encodes CASSSSRTHLGGAVNIQYF. V gene TRBV5-4 combines with J gene TRBJ2-4, with TRBD2 as a possible D gene (6 bases). Germline V lookup: CDR1 SGHNT, CDR2 YYREEE (reference sequence). The length of the CDR3 is 19 residues. Trimming cost V 3 bases and J 7 bases, with 29 bases left between them.

The J gene is TRBJ2-3, the V gene TRBV12-5, with 8 bases matching TRBD2. Per germline, CDR1 LGHNT and CDR2 FRNRAP. This CDR3 is built from 20 residues. With V trimmed by 2 bases and J by 2 bases, 18 bases remained unmatched. The CDR3 DNA is TGTGCTAGTGGTTTGAGTGGGGTTGCTAGCGGGTCGGGTCCCACAGATACGCAGTATTTT. As protein: CASGLSGVASGSGPTDTQYF.

This clonotype came up many times. The genes are TRBV7-9 and TRBJ2-1; no definite D call. Germline V lookup: CDR1 SEHNR, CDR2 FQNEAQ (reference sequence). This CDR3 spans 13 amino acids. The germline V and J ends were trimmed by 3 bases and 8 bases, with 11 bases remaining between them. Written as DNA, the CDR3 is TGTGCCAGCAGCTTCAGAGCCGGCGATGAGCAGTTCTTC. Its translation is CASSFRAGDEQFF.

This clonotype was recorded at least ten times. The chain has TRBV24-1 and TRBJ2-7; TRBD1 aligns across 9 bases. The CDR3 is 14 amino acids. CDR1 and CDR2 from the germline V gene are KGHDR and SFDVKD. V lost 9 bases and J lost 3; bases outside the gene matches: 8. The CDR3 sequence is CATAPGDRDYEQYF. CDR3 DNA sequence: TGTGCCACCGCCCCGGGGGACAGGGACTACGAGCAGTACTTC.

With respect to this clonotype: A far larger clone is only one base removed, so a read error is likely. This chain uses TRBV6-5 with TRBJ2-1; 8 bases map to TRBD2. V shed 6 bases, J shed 3 bases, and the junction held 13 bases outside the gene matches. The CDR3 length is 17 residues. CDR1 is MNHEY, CDR2 SVGAGI, per germline. CDR3 in DNA: TGTGCCAGCAGCTACGAAGGACTAAGCGGGAGCTACAATGAGCAGTTCTTC. It translates to CASSYEGLSGSYNEQFF.

The V and J genes are TRBV2 and TRBJ2-5, with 8 positions matching TRBD1. The CDR3 length is 15 residues. Germline CDR1 and CDR2: SNHLY and FYNNEI. J was trimmed by 3 bases and V by 4 bases; bases with no gene match: 7. CDR3 DNA sequence: TGTGCCAGCAGTGGGACAGGGTCAGGGGAAGAGACCCAGTACTTC. Protein sequence: CASSGTGSGEETQYF.

This clonotype was detected a few times. The rearrangement links TRBV5-6 to TRBJ2-2, with D possibly being TRBD1 (6 bases). The germline V and J ends were trimmed by 5 bases and 1 base, with 9 bases remaining between them. This CDR3 contains 14 residues. Looked up from germline, CDR1 is SGHDT and CDR2 is YYEEEE. The CDR3 bases are TGTGCCAGCAGTTGGGACAAGAACACCGGGGAGCTGTTTTTT. Translating it yields CASSWDKNTGELFF. Together with reference TRBV5-6 and TRBJ2-2, the CDR3 gives the full variable domain: DAGVTQSPTHLIKTRGQQVTLRCSPKSGHDTVSWYQQALGQGPQFIFQYYEEEERQRGNFPDRFSGHQFPNYSSELNVNALLLGDSALYLCASSWDKNTGELFFGEGSRLTVL.